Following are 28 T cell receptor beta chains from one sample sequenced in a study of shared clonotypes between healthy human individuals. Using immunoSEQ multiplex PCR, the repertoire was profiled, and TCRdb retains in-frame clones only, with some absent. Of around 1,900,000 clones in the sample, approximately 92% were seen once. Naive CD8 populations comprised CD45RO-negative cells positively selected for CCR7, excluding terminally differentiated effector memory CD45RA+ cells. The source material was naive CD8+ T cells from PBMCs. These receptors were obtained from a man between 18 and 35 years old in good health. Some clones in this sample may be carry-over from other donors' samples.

The CDR3 DNA reads as TGTGCCAGCAGTCCTTCATTGAGCGAGCAGTACTTC. It encodes CASSPSLSEQYF. The rearrangement joins TRBV27 to TRBJ2-7; no firm D call. Trimming cost V 5 bases and J 6 bases, with 11 bases left between them. This CDR3 has 12 residues. CDR1 is MNHEY and CDR2 is SMNVEV in the germline V gene (reference sequence).

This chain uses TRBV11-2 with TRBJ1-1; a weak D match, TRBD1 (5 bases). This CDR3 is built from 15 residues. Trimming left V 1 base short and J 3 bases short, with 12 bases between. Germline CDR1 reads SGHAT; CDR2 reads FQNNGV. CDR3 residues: CASSLGPGMDTEAFF. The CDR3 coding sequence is TGTGCCAGCAGCTTAGGCCCAGGGATGGACACTGAAGCTTTCTTT.

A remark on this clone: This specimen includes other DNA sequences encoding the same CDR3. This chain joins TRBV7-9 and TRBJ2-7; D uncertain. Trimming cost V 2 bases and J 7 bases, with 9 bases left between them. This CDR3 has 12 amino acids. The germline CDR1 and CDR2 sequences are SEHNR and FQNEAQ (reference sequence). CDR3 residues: CASSLPLGEQYF. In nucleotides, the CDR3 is TGTGCCAGCAGCTTACCCCTGGGAGAGCAGTACTTC. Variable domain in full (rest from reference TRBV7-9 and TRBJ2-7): DTGVSQNPRHKITKRGQNVTFRCDPISEHNRLYWYRQTLGQGPEFLTYFQNEAQLEKSRLLSDRFSAERPKGSFSTLEIQRTEQGDSAMYLCASSLPLGEQYFGPGTRLTVT.

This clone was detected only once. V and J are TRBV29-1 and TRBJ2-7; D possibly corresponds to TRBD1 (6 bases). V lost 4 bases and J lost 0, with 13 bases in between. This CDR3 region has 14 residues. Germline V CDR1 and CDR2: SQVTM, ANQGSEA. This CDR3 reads CSVAGDESSYEQYF. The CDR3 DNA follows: TGCAGCGTTGCAGGGGACGAGAGCTCCTACGAGCAGTACTTC.

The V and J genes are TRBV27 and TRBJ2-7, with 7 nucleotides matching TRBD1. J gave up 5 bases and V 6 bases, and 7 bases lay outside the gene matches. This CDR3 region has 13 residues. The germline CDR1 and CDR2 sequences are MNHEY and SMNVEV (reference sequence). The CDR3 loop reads CASRDRVSDEQYF. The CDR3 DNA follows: TGTGCCAGCAGAGACAGGGTTAGTGACGAGCAGTACTTC.

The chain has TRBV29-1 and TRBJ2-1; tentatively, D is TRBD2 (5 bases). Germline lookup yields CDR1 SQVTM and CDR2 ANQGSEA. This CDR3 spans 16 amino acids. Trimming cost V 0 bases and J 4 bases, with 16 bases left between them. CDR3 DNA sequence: TGCAGCGTTGAAGATCTAGCCAGCGAGACTTACAATGAGCAGTTCTTC. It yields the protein CSVEDLASETYNEQFF.

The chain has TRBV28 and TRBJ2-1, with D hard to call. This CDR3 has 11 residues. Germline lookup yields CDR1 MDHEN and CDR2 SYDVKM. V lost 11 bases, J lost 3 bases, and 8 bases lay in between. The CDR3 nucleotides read TGTGCCGTGGGTGGCTACAATGAGCAGTTCTTC. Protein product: CAVGGYNEQFF.

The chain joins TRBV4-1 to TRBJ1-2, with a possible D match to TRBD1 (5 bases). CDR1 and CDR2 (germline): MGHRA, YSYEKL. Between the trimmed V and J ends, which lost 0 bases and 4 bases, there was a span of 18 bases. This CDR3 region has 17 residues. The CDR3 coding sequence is TGCGCCAGCAGCCAAGATGATCGCCTCCCGAGGGGCTATGGCTACACCTTC. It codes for CASSQDDRLPRGYGYTF.

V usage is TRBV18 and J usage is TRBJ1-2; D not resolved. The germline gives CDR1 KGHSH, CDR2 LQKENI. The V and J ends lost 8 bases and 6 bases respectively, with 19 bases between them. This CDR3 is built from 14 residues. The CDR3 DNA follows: TGTGCCAGCACAATGGACGCATACGGGGATGGCTACACCTTC. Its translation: CASTMDAYGDGYTF.

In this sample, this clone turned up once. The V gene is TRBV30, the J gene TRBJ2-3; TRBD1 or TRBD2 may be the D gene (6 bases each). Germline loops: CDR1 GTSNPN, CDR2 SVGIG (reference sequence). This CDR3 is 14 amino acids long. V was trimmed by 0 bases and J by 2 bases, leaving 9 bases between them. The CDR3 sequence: CAWSVRGLTDTQYF. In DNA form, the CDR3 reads TGTGCCTGGAGTGTCCGGGGGCTCACAGATACGCAGTATTTT. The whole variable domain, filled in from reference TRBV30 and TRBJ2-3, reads SQTIHQWPATLVQPVGSPLSLECTVEGTSNPNLYWYRQAAGRGLQLLFYSVGIGQISSEVPQNLSASRPQDRQFILSSKKLLLSDSGFYLCAWSVRGLTDTQYFGPGTRLTVL.

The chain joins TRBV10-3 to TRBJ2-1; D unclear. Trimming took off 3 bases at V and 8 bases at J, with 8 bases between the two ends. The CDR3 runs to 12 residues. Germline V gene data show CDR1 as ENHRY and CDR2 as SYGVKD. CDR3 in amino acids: CAISEIPHEQFF. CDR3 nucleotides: TGTGCCATCAGTGAAATCCCCCATGAGCAGTTCTTC.

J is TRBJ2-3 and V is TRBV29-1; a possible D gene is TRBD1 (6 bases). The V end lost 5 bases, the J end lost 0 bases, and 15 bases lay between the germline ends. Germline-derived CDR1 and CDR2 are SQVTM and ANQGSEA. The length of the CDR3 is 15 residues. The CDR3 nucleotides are TGCAGCGTTTTAGGGGGAACCTCTAGCACAGATACGCAGTATTTT. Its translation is CSVLGGTSSTDTQYF.

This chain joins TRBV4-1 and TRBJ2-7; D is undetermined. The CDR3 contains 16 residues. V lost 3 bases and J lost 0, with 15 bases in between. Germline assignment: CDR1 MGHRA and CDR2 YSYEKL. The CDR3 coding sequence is TGCGCCAGCAGCCATCTGGGTCTGGATAGCTCCTACGAGCAGTACTTC. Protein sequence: CASSHLGLDSSYEQYF.

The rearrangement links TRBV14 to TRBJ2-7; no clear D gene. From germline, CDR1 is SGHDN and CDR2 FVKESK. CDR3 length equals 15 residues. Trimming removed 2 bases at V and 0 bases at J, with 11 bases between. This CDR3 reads CASSQTHLHSYEQYF. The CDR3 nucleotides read TGTGCCAGCAGCCAAACGCACTTACACTCCTACGAGCAGTACTTC.

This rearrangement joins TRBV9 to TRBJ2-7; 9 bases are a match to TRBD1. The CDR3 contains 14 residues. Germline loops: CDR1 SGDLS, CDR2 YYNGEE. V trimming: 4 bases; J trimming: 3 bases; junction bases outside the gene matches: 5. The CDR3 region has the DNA TGTGCCAGCAGCCCGTGGGACAGGGACTACGAGCAGTACTTC. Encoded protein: CASSPWDRDYEQYF.

The CDR3 DNA reads TGTGCCAGCGGGGTAAGACAGGTCGGGGAGCTGTTTTTT. Its translation: CASGVRQVGELFF. The chain carries TRBV6-4 and TRBJ2-2, with D tentatively TRBD1 (6 bases). CDR1 and CDR2 (germline): MRHNA, SNTAGT. V was pared by 8 bases and J by 7 bases, with 14 bases between. The CDR3 length is 13 residues.

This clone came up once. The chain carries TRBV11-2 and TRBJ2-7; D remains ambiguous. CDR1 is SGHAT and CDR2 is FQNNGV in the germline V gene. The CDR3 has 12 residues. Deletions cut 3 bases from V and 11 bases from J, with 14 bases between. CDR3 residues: CASSFAAQSEYF. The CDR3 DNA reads TGTGCCAGCAGCTTCGCAGCCCAGTCGGAGTACTTC. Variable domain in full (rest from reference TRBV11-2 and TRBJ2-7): EAGVAQSPRYKIIEKRQSVAFWCNPISGHATLYWYQQILGQGPKLLIQFQNNGVVDDSQLPKDRFSAERLKGVDSTLKIQPAKLEDSAVYLCASSFAAQSEYFGPGTRLTVT.

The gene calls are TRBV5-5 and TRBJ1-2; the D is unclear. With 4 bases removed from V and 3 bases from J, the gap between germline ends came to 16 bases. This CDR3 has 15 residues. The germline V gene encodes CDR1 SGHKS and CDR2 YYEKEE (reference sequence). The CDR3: CASSTIIWEDYGYTF. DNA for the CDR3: TGTGCCAGCAGCACTATAATCTGGGAGGACTATGGCTACACCTTC.

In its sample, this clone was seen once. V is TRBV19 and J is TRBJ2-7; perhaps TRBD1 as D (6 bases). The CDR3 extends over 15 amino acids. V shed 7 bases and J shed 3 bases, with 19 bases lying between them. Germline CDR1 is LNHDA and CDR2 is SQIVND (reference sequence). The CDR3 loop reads CASKERQGPYYEQYF. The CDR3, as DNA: TGTGCCAGTAAGGAGCGGCAGGGGCCATACTACGAGCAGTACTTC.

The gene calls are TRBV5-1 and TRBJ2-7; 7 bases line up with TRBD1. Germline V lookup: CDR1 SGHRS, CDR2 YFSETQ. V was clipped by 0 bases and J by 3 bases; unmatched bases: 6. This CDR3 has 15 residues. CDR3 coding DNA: TGCGCCAGCAGCTTGGTGACAGGGAGATACTACGAGCAGTACTTC. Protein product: CASSLVTGRYYEQYF. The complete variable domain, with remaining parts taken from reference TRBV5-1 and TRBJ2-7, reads KAGVTQTPRYLIKTRGQQVTLSCSPISGHRSVSWYQQTPGQGLQFLFEYFSETQRNKGNFPGRFSGRQFSNSRSEMNVSTLELGDSALYLCASSLVTGRYYEQYFGPGTRLTVT.

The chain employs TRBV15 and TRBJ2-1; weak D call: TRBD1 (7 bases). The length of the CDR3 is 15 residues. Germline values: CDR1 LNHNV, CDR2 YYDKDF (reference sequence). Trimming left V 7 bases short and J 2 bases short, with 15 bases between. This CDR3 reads CATKEGAGAYNEQFF. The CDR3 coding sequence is TGTGCCACCAAGGAGGGGGCAGGGGCCTACAATGAGCAGTTCTTC.

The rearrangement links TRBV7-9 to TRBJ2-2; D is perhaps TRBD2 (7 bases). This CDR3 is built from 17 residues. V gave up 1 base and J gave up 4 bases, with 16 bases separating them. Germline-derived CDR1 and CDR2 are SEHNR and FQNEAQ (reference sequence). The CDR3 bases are TGTGCCAGCAGCTTAGATGGCGGGGGCCTGATCACCGGGGAGCTGTTTTTT. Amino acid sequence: CASSLDGGGLITGELFF.

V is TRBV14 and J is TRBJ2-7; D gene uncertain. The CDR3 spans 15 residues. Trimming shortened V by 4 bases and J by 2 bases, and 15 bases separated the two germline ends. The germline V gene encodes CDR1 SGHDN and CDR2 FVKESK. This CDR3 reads CASSPYGPGAYEQYF. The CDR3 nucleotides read TGTGCCAGCAGCCCTTATGGACCTGGGGCCTACGAGCAGTACTTC. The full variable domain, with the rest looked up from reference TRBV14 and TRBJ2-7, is EAGVTQFPSHSVIEKGQTVTLRCDPISGHDNLYWYRRVMGKEIKFLLHFVKESKQDESGMPNNRFLAERTGGTYSTLKVQPAELEDSGVYFCASSPYGPGAYEQYFGPGTRLTVT.

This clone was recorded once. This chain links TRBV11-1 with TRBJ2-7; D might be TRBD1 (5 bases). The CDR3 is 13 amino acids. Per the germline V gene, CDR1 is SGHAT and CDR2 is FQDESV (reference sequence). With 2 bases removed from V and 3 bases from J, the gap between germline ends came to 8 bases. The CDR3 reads CASSLRGIYEQYF. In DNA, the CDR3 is TGTGCCAGCAGCTTAAGGGGAATCTACGAGCAGTACTTC.

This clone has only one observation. CDR3 region: CAIREDRRQPQHF. CDR3 bases: TGTGCCATCAGGGAGGACCGGCGTCAGCCCCAGCATTTT. The chain links TRBV10-3 to TRBJ1-5; D gene unclear. Germline V gives CDR1 ENHRY, CDR2 SYGVKD. Between the trimmed V and J ends, which lost 6 bases and 6 bases, there was a span of 12 bases. The CDR3 contains 13 residues.

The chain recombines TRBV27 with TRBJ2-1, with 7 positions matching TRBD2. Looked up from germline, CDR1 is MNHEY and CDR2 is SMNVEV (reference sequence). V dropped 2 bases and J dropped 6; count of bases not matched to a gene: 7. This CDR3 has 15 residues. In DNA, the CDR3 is TGTGCCAGCAGTTTAACCGGCGGGAGCATCAATGAGCAGTTCTTC. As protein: CASSLTGGSINEQFF.

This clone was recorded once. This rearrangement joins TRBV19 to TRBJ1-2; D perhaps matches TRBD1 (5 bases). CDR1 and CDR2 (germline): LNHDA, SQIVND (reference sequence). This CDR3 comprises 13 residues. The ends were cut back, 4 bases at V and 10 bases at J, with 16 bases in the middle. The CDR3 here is CASSTRTGTHYTF. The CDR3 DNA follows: TGTGCCAGTAGTACACGTACCGGGACCCACTACACCTTC.

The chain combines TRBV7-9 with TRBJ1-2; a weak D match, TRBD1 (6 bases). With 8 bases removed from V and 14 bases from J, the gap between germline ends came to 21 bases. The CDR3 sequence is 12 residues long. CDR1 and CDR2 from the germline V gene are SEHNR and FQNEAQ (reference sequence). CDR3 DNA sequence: TGTGCCAGCGCCAGGGGTAAGGGAGTCGCGACCTTC. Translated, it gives CASARGKGVATF.